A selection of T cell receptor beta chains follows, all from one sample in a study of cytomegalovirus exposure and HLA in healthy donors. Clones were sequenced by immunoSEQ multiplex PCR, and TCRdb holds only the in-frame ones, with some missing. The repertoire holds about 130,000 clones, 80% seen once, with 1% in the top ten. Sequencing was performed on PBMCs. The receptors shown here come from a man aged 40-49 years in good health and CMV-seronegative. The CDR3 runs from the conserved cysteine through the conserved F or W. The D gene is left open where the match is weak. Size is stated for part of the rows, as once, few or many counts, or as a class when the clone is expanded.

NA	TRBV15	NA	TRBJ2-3	TGTGCCACCAGCAGAGGCGCCCAGCGAGATACGCAGTATTTT	CATSRGAQRDTQYF
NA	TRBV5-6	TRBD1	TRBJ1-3	TGTGCCAGCAGCTTGGAGCCGGGACAGGGTATCTCTGGAAACACCATATATTTT	CASSLEPGQGISGNTIYF
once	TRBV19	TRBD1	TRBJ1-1	TGTGCCAGTAGTCCGGGACAGAAGACTGAAGCTTTCTTT	CASSPGQKTEAFF
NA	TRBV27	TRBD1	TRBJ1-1	TGTGCCAGCAGTACAATGACAGGGCGAGGTACTGAAGCTTTCTTT	CASSTMTGRGTEAFF
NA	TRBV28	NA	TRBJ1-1	TGTGCCAGCAGTTTGGGAGGATTGAACACTGAAGCTTTCTTT	CASSLGGLNTEAFF
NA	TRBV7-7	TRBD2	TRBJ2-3	TGTGCCAGCAGCCCCCTGGGGACTAGAGCCACAGATACGCAGTATTTT	CASSPLGTRATDTQYF
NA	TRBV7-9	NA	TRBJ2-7	TGTGCCAGCAGCCCCGGGGGATCCTACGAGCAGTACTTC	CASSPGGSYEQYF
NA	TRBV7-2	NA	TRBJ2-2	TGTGCCAGTCTTGGGGGGTTCACCGGGGAGCTGTTTTTT	CASLGGFTGELFF
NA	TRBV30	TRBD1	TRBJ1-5	TGTGCCTGGAGTGTAAGGGGGCGCGTTCAGCCCCAGCATTTT	CAWSVRGRVQPQHF
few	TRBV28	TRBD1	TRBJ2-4	TGTGCCAGCAGTTTGACAGGGGGCTTTGCCGTTCAGTACTTC	CASSLTGGFAVQYF
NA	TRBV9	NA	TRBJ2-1	TGTGCCAGCAGCGTTCCGGGAGCTACCAATGAGCAGTTCTTC	CASSVPGATNEQFF
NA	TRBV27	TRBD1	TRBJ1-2	TGTGCCAGCAGTTTATCAGGGGGCTGGGGCTACACCTTC	CASSLSGGWGYTF
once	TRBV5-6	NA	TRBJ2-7	TGTGCCAGCAGCTTCCGGGACTGGTCCTCCTACGAGCAGTACTTC	CASSFRDWSSYEQYF
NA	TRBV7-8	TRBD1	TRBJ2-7	TGTGCCAGCAGGGACAGGGGGCGCAGGTACGAGCAGTACTTC	CASRDRGRRYEQYF
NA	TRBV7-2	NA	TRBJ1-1	TGTGCCAGCAGCCCAAGCCTGGGGGAGGGCACTGAAGCTTTCTTT	CASSPSLGEGTEAFF
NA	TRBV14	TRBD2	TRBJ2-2	TGTGCCTGCGGGACTAGGGTCGGCGGGGAGCTGTTTTTT	CACGTRVGGELFF
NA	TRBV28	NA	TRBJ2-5	TGTGCCAGCAGCGACAGGAGGGAGACCCAGTACTTC	CASSDRRETQYF
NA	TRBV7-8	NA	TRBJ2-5	TGTGCCAGCAGCTGGGGACTTCAAGAGACCCAGTACTTC	CASSWGLQETQYF
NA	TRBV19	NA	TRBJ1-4	TGTGCCAGTAGTCCCCTCGGGGGGCAGAATGAAAAACTGTTTTTT	CASSPLGGQNEKLFF
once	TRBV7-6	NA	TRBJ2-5	TGTGCCAGTCGTGCGGCCTCTCAAGAGACCCAGTACTTC	CASRAASQETQYF
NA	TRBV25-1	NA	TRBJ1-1	TGTGCCAGCAGTTCCCCCGGACTTTATACTGAAGCTTTCTTT	CASSSPGLYTEAFF
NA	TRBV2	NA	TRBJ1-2	TGTGCCAGCAGACTAGGGTGGGCAGAAGATGGCTACACCTTC	CASRLGWAEDGYTF
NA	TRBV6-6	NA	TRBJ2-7	TGTGCCAGCAGCCTCCTCCTCTCCTACGAGCAGTACTTC	CASSLLLSYEQYF
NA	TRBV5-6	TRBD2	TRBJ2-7	TGTGCCAGCAGCTCATATTTTAGCGGGAGCCGCTACGAGCAGTACTTC	CASSSYFSGSRYEQYF
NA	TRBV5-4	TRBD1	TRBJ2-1	TGTGCCAGCAGCCTCGACAGGGGGCAGTACAATGAGCAGTTCTTC	CASSLDRGQYNEQFF
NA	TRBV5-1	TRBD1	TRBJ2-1	TGCGCCAGCAGCTTGGGGACAGGGGGGAATGAGCAGTTCTTC	CASSLGTGGNEQFF
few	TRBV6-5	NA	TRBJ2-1	TGTGCCAGTAAGCGGACCAATGAGCAGTTCTTC	CASKRTNEQFF
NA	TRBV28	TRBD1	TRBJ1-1	TGTGCCAGCAGTTCAGGGACAGAGGCCACTGAAGCTTTCTTT	CASSSGTEATEAFF
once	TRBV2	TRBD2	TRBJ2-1	TGTGCCAGCAGTGGTGGACTAGTCTACAATGAGCAGTTCTTC	CASSGGLVYNEQFF
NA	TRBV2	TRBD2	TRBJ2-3	TGTGCCAGCAAAAGGGCGGGAGGAGGGGATACGCAGTATTTT	CASKRAGGGDTQYF
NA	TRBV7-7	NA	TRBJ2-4	TGTGCCAGCAGCTCTAGAGACAGGGAGGCGAACATTCAGTACTTC	CASSSRDREANIQYF
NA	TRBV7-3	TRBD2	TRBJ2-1	TGTGCCAGCAGTCCTACGGGACTATTATACAATGAGCAGTTCTTC	CASSPTGLLYNEQFF
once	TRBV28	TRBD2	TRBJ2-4	TGTGCCAGCAGTTTACCGACTAGCGGGAAGGCAAACATTCAGTACTTC	CASSLPTSGKANIQYF
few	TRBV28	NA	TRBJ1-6	TGTGCCAGCAGTTTAGGGGGGGTAAATAATTCACCCCTCCACTTT	CASSLGGVNNSPLHF
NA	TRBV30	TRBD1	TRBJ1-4	TGTGCCTGGACCGTGGACAGGGCAGGGAAACTGTTTTTT	CAWTVDRAGKLFF
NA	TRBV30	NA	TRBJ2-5	TGTGCCTGGAGTCTTCTCGGTGGAGGGGGAGGGGGAGAGACCCAGTACTTC	CAWSLLGGGGGGETQYF
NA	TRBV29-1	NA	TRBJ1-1	TGCAGCGGGCGAAAGATGGCAGGTGAAGCTTTCTTT	CSGRKMAGEAFF
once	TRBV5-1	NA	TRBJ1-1	TGCGCCAGCAGCTTGGGGCCTGAAGCTTTCTTT	CASSLGPEAFF
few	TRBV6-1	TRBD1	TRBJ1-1	TGTGCCACCAGGGACAGGAACACTGAAGCTTTCTTT	CATRDRNTEAFF
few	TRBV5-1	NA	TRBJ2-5	TGCGCCAGCAGCTTGCTGTATAGCGTAGGAGAGACCCAGTACTTC	CASSLLYSVGETQYF
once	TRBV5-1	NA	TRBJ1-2	TGCGCCAGCAGCCCGGGCCCCGGGGTTAACTATGGCTACACCTTC	CASSPGPGVNYGYTF
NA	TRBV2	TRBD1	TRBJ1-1	TGTGCCAGCAGTGAAGCAGTACAGGGGGCCACTGAAGCTTTCTTT	CASSEAVQGATEAFF
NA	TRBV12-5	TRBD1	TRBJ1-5	TGTGCTAGTGGTTTGGTACCGACGGGGCAGGGGGCTGGTCAGCCCCAGCATTTT	CASGLVPTGQGAGQPQHF
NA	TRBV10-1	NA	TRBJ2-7	TGCGCCAGCAGTGACAACTACGAGCAGTACTTC	CASSDNYEQYF
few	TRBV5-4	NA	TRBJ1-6	TGTGCCAGCAGCCGGGGGGGCAGCCCCCTCCACTTT	CASSRGGSPLHF
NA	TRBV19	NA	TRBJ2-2	TGTGCCAGTAGTATCTGGCTAGGGGGTACCGGGGAGCTGTTTTTT	CASSIWLGGTGELFF
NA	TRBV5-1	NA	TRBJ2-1	TGCGCCAGCAGATTCGGGGGATTTGGGTCCAATGAGCAGTTCTTC	CASRFGGFGSNEQFF
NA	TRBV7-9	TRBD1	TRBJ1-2	TGTGCCAGCAGCTTACTTTCAGGGGGCGTACCCCCTAACTATGGCTACACCTTC	CASSLLSGGVPPNYGYTF
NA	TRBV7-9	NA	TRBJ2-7	TGTGCCAGCAGCTTAGTGGGGGCCCTCACCTACGAGCAGTACTTC	CASSLVGALTYEQYF
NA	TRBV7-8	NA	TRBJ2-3	TGTGCCACCGCATGGTGGGGCCTTAGCACAGATACGCAGTATTTT	CATAWWGLSTDTQYF
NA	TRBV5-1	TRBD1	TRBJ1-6	TGCGCCAGCAGCTTGACAGGGGGAAATTCACCCCTCCACTTT	CASSLTGGNSPLHF
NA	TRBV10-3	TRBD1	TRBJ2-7	TGTGCCATCAACCCGGGACAGGGGAGAAACGAGCAGTACTTC	CAINPGQGRNEQYF
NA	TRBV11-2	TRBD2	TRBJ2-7	TGTGCCAGCAGCCATGGACTAGCGGGGACCTACGAGCAGTACTTC	CASSHGLAGTYEQYF
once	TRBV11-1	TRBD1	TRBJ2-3	TGTGCCAGCAGCTTGGGACAGACCTGGGATACGCAGTATTTT	CASSLGQTWDTQYF
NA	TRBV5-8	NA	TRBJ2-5	TGTGCCAGCAGCAAGGGACGGGGGAAGTCCCAAGAGACCCAGTACTTC	CASSKGRGKSQETQYF
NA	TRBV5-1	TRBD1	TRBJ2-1	TGCGCCAGCAGCTTGTCTGGGGGACAGGCCTACAATGAGCAGTTCTTC	CASSLSGGQAYNEQFF
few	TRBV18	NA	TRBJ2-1	TGTGCCAGCTCTAAGTGGCAGTTCAGGGACAATGAGCAGTTCTTC	CASSKWQFRDNEQFF